One T cell receptor beta chain is described in this entry. This record belongs to a study of blood T cell repertoires in COVID-19. Study-wide background: Samples came from the United States, Italy and Spain, spanning acute and convalescent COVID-19. In each case, the material was cDNA or gDNA derived from T cells, B-cell-depleted T cells, or PBMCs.

The CDR3 has 13 amino acids. The V end was cut by 4 bases, the J end by 0 bases, with 4 bases between. Germline V gene sequence: CDR1 MNHEY, CDR2 SMNVEV (reference sequence). Sequencing used immunoSEQ multiplex PCR; TCRdb keeps in-frame clones, though not all of them. The sample yields around 280,000 clones, about 86% seen once. The origin of this receptor is a woman aged 25 to 39 who had recovered from COVID-19. The V gene is TRBV27, the J gene TRBJ1-3; D gene ambiguous. Material: peripheral blood. The CDR3 sequence is CASSSRSGNTIYF. The CDR3 bases are TGTGCCAGCAGTTCCCGCTCTGGAAACACCATATATTTT.